A selection of T cell receptor beta chains follows, all from one sample in a study of CD8 T cells in ankylosing spondylitis. TCRdb re-called the 5' RACE reads through MiXCR, storing one row per CDR3 protein. The table shows around 30,000 distinct CDR3 sequences, with over 12% occurring only once. The sample consisted of blood. Receptor source: a male donor with ankylosing spondylitis or in good health (not recorded which). CDR3s include the opening cysteine and the closing phenylalanine or tryptophan. Fields, in order: D gene, V gene, CDR3 length, clone size, J gene, CDR3 protein, CDR3 DNA. A D gene is named only where the DNA matches it firmly. Where a row states a size, it is once, few, many or the class of an expanded clone; other rows omit it.

.	TRBV29-1	13	.	TRBJ2-5	CSVGQARQETQYF	TGCAGCGTTGGCCAGGCCCGACAAGAGACCCAGTACTTC
.	TRBV7-2	16	few	TRBJ1-4	CASSLGQISRFEKLFF	TGTGCCAGCAGCTTAGGGCAAATCTCCCGTTTTGAAAAACTGTTTTTT
.	TRBV12-3/TRBV12-4	15	.	TRBJ2-7	CASRTRRGGSYEQYF	TGTGCCAGCAGAACAAGAAGGGGGGGTTCCTACGAGCAGTACTTC
.	TRBV6-6	14	few	TRBJ2-3	CASSYDDRTDTQYF	TGTGCCAGCAGTTACGATGACCGCACAGATACGCAGTATTTT
.	TRBV27	14	.	TRBJ2-3	CASKRVSNTDTQYF	TGTGCCAGCAAGAGGGTTTCTAACACAGATACGCAGTATTTT
TRBD2	TRBV15	16	few	TRBJ2-3	CATSRDISGRGDTQYF	TGTGCCACCAGCAGAGATATTAGCGGGAGAGGGGATACGCAGTATTTT
.	TRBV12-3/TRBV12-4	12	.	TRBJ2-1	CASSFLGSEQFF	TGTGCCAGCAGTTTCCTGGGTTCTGAGCAGTTCTTC
.	TRBV5-1	15	.	TRBJ2-2	CASSPGGGNTGELFF	TGCGCCAGCAGCCCCGGTGGCGGGAACACCGGGGAGCTGTTTTTT
TRBD2	TRBV7-2	15	few	TRBJ2-4	CASSPGLAGAYIQYF	TGTGCCAGCAGCCCGGGACTAGCGGGAGCGTACATTCAGTACTTC
TRBD2	TRBV20-1	15	few	TRBJ2-1	CSARTGTSGSNEQFF	TGCAGTGCTAGAACCGGGACTAGCGGGAGCAATGAGCAGTTCTTC
TRBD1	TRBV2	16	.	TRBJ2-4	CASSAPRTGAKNIQYF	TGTGCCAGCAGTGCCCCAAGGACAGGGGCCAAAAACATTCAGTACTTC
.	TRBV7-2	11	few	TRBJ2-4	CASRGRNIQYF	TGTGCCAGCCGGGGCAGAAACATTCAGTACTTC
.	TRBV6-6	14	.	TRBJ2-2	CASTGARNTGELFF	TGTGCCAGCACGGGGGCGCGAAACACCGGGGAGCTGTTTTTT
.	TRBV7-9	16	few	TRBJ2-1	CASSLSRKSSYNEQFF	TGTGCCAGCAGCTTATCGCGGAAAAGCTCCTACAATGAGCAGTTCTTC
TRBD1	TRBV7-2	14	.	TRBJ2-7	CASSPRDSFYEQYF	TGTGCCAGCAGCCCCCGGGACAGCTTTTACGAGCAGTACTTC
.	TRBV28	13	.	TRBJ2-7	CASSWGFGYEQYF	TGTGCCAGCAGTTGGGGCTTCGGATACGAGCAGTACTTC
TRBD1	TRBV9	15	few	TRBJ2-7	CASSPGTGFSYEQYF	TGTGCCAGCAGCCCAGGGACAGGATTTTCCTACGAGCAGTACTTC
TRBD2	TRBV27	14	few	TRBJ2-1	CASSLSGGLGEQFF	TGTGCCAGCAGTTTAAGCGGGGGGCTGGGTGAGCAGTTCTTC
TRBD2	TRBV20-1	14	few	TRBJ2-3	CSAILAGVPDTQYF	TGCAGTGCCATTCTAGCGGGAGTGCCAGATACGCAGTATTTT
TRBD1	TRBV27	16	.	TRBJ2-3	CASSLLSTGGVDTQYF	TGTGCCAGCAGTTTATTGTCAACAGGGGGCGTGGATACGCAGTATTTT
.	TRBV6-6	13	few	TRBJ1-1	CASSLPGGLGAFF	TGTGCCAGCAGTTTACCGGGAGGACTAGGGGCTTTCTTT
TRBD2	TRBV5-1	14	.	TRBJ2-1	CASRLAGGINEQFF	TGCGCCAGCAGACTAGCGGGGGGAATTAATGAGCAGTTCTTC